The present T cell receptor (beta chain) was sequenced within a study of blood T cell repertoires in COVID-19. Background on the study: From T cells, B-cell-depleted T cells, or PBMCs came the material, which was cDNA or gDNA.

The length of the CDR3 is 13 residues. Germline CDR1 LNHDA, CDR2 SQIVND (reference sequence). Trimming pared 5 bases from V and 5 bases from J, leaving 12 bases between. In the authors' workflow: Researchers report that nucleated cell counts were estimated from reference gene primer amplification. Produced via immunoSEQ multiplex PCR; TCRdb's table is partial and in-frame only. From that table come the V and J calls and clone size; the DNA was used to work out D and trimming. The sample has 100,000 or so clones, about 85% seen once; the top ten hold 4% to 5%. This chain uses TRBV19 with TRBJ1-1; D is unclear. The receptor was isolated from a man aged 45-65 years with acute or convalescent COVID-19. The sample taken for sequencing was peripheral blood. CDR3 in amino acids: CASSEVGGTEAFF. CDR3 sequence (DNA): TGTGCCAGTAGTGAGGTCGGCGGTACTGAAGCTTTCTTT.